The T cell receptor (beta chain) under discussion was sequenced for a study of blood T cell repertoires in COVID-19. This CDR3 comprises 16 residues. V lost 7 bases to trimming and J lost 4 bases, with 22 bases between them. CDR1 is MNHEY and CDR2 is SMNVEV in the germline V gene (reference sequence). Under the authors' procedure: Estimated nucleated cell counts came from reference gene primer amplification. TCRdb keeps only in-frame clones here, not all; method: immunoSEQ multiplex PCR. V and J calls and clone size are copied from that table; D and trimming were computed from the DNA. The sample has 260,000 or so clones, roughly 90% seen once.

Specimen: PBMCs or T cells enriched from blood (not recorded which). This clonotype originated in a woman in her 30s with acute COVID-19. The chain couples TRBV27 to TRBJ1-2, with D perhaps matching TRBD1 (6 bases). CDR3 sequence: CASKGGNRDNVYGYTF. As DNA, the CDR3 is TGTGCCAGCAAGGGAGGGAACAGGGATAACGTCTATGGCTACACCTTC.